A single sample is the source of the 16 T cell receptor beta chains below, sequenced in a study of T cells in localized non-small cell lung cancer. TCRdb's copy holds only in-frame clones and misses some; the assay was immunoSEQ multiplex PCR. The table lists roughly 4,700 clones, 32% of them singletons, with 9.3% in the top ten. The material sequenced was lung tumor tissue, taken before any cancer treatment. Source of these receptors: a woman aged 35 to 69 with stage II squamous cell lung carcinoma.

The DNA for the CDR3 is TGTGCCAGCAGCCCCGTTAGGAGCCCAGATACGCAGTATTTT. It is translated as CASSPVRSPDTQYF. The chain couples TRBV28 to TRBJ2-3; D gene ambiguous. Looked up from germline, CDR1 is MDHEN and CDR2 is SYDVKM. The CDR3 is 14 amino acids. Trimming shortened V by 6 bases and J by 4 bases, and 14 bases separated the two germline ends.

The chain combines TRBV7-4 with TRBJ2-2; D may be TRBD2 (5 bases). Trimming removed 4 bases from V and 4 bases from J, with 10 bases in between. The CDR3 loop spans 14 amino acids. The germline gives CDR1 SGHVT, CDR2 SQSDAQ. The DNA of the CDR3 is TGTGCCAGCAGCTGGACTCCGAGCACCGGGGAGCTGTTTTTT. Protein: CASSWTPSTGELFF.

CDR3 amino acids: CASSEMGAGLQETQYF. CDR3 sequence (DNA): TGTGCCAGCAGTGAAATGGGGGCGGGGCTCCAAGAGACCCAGTACTTC. The chain has TRBV25-1 and TRBJ2-5; D possibly matches TRBD1 or TRBD2 (6 bases each). Germline loops: CDR1 MGHDK, CDR2 SYGVNS. The CDR3 length is 16 residues. V lost 2 bases and J lost 1, with 14 bases in between.

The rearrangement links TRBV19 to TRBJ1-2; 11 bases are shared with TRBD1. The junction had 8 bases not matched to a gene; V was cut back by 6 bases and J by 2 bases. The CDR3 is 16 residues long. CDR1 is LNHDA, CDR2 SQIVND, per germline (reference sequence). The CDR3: CASRHIRDRGNYGYTF. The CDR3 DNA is TGTGCCAGTAGACACATCCGGGACAGGGGGAACTATGGCTACACCTTC.

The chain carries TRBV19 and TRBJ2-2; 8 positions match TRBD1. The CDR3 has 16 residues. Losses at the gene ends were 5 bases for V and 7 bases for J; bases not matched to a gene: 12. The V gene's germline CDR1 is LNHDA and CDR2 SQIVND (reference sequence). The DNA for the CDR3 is TGTGCCAGTAGTTCCGAGGACAGGGTTTTTAGCGGGGAGCTGTTTTTT. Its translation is CASSSEDRVFSGELFF.

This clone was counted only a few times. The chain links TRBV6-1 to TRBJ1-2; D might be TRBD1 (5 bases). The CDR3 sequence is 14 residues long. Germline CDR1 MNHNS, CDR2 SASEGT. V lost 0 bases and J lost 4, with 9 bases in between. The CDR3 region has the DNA TGTGCCAGCAGTGAAGCAGGGGAGCGCTATGGCTACACCTTC. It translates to CASSEAGERYGYTF.

The CDR3: CASSAGRRRGTEAFF. CDR3 DNA sequence: TGTGCCAGTAGTGCCGGCCGAAGGCGGGGTACTGAAGCTTTCTTT. The rearrangement links TRBV19 to TRBJ1-1; D gene uncertain. V was shortened by 5 bases and J by 5 bases, with 18 bases between the two germline ends. The CDR3 runs to 15 residues. CDR1 and CDR2 from the germline V gene are LNHDA and SQIVND (reference sequence).

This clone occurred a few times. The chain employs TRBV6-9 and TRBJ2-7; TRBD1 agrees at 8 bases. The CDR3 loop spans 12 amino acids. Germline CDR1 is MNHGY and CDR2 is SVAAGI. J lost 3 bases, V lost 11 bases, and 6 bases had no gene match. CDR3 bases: TGTGCCTTAACCGGGACAGGCTACGAGCAGTACTTC. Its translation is CALTGTGYEQYF.

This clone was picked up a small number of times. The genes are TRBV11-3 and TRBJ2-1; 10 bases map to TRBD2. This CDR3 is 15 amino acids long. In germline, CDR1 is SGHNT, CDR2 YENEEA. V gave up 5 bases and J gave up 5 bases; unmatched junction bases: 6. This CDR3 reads CASSPGLAVNNEQFF. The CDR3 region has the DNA TGTGCCAGCAGCCCTGGACTAGCGGTTAACAATGAGCAGTTCTTC. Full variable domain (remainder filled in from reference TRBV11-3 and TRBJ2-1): EAGVVQSPRYKIIEKKQPVAFWCNPISGHNTLYWYLQNLGQGPELLIRYENEEAVDDSQLPKDRFSAERLKGVDSTLKIQPAELGDSAVYLCASSPGLAVNNEQFFGPGTRLTVL.

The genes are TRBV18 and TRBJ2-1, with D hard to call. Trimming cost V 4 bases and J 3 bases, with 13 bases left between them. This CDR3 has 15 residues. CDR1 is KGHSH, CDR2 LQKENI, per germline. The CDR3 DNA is TGTGCCAGCTCACAAGAGACCGGCTTCTACAATGAGCAGTTCTTC. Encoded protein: CASSQETGFYNEQFF.

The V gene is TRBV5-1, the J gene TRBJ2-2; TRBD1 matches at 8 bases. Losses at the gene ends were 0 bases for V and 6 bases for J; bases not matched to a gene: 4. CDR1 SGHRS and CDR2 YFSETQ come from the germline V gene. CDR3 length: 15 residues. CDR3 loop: CASSLAQGAAGELFF. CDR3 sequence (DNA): TGCGCCAGCAGCTTGGCTCAGGGGGCGGCCGGGGAGCTGTTTTTT.

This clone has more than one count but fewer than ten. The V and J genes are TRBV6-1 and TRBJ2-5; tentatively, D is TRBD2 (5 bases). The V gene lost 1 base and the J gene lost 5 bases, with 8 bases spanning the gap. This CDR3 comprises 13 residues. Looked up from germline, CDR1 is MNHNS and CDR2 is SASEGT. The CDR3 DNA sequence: TGTGCCAGCAGTGAAGTTTGGGAGGAGACCCAGTACTTC. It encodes CASSEVWEETQYF.

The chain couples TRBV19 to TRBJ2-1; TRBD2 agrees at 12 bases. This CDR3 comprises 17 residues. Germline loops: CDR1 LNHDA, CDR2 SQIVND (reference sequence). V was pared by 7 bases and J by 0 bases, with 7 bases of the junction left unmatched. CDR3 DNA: TGTGCCAGTACCATGACTAGCGGGAGACACTCCTACAATGAGCAGTTCTTC. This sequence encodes CASTMTSGRHSYNEQFF. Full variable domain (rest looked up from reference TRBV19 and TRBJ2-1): DGGITQSPKYLFRKEGQNVTLSCEQNLNHDAMYWYRQDPGQGLRLIYYSQIVNDFQKGDIAEGYSVSREKKESFPLTVTSAQKNPTAFYLCASTMTSGRHSYNEQFFGPGTRLTVL.

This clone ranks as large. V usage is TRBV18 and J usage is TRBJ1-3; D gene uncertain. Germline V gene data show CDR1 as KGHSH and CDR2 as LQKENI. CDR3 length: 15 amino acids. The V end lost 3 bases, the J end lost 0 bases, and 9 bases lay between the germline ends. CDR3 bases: TGTGCCAGCTCACCGGCAGTGCGCTCTGGAAACACCATATATTTT. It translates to CASSPAVRSGNTIYF.

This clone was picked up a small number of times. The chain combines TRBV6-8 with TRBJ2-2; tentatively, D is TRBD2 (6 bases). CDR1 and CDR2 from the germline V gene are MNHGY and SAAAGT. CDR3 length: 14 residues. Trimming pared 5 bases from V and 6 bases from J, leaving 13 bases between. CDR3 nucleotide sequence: TGTGCCAGCAGTCGTACTACTAGCTCCGGGGAGCTGTTTTTT. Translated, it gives CASSRTTSSGELFF.

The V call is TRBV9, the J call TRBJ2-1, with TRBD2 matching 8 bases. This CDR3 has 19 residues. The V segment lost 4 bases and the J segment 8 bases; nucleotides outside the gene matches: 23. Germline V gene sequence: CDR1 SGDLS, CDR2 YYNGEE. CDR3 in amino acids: CASSRRGWLSGRNGDEQFF. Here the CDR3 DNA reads TGTGCCAGCAGCCGACGAGGTTGGCTGAGCGGGAGAAACGGGGATGAGCAGTTCTTC.